The 5 T cell receptor beta chains reported below all come from one sample, sequenced in a study of T cells in women clearing cervical HPV infection. The assay was immunoSEQ multiplex PCR, and TCRdb's table has in-frame clones only and misses some. The listing contains fewer than 25,000 clones. The sequenced material came from blood buffy coat. These receptors were collected from a woman aged 18 to 75 with a cervical HPV16 infection that either progressed to CIN3+ or cleared (not recorded which).

Worth noting for this clone: The sequenced fragment ends 3 residues before the CDR3 boundary, so the rest is inferred from the germline J gene. The chain combines TRBV19 with TRBJ2-1; 9 nucleotides line up with TRBD1. With 3 bases clipped from V and 1 base from J, the junction kept 1 base outside the gene matches. Germline V lookup: CDR1 LNHDA, CDR2 SQIVND (reference sequence). This CDR3 comprises 15 residues. CDR3 bases read: TGTGCCAGTAGTATCGGACAGGGGTCCTACAATGAG. Encoded protein: CASSIGQGSYNE. The full CDR3 protein reads CASSIGQGSYNEQFF. Full variable domain (missing parts from reference TRBV19 and TRBJ2-1): DGGITQSPKYLFRKEGQNVTLSCEQNLNHDAMYWYRQDPGQGLRLIYYSQIVNDFQKGDIAEGYSVSREKKESFPLTVTSAQKNPTAFYLCASSIGQGSYNEQFFGPGTRLTVL.

Turning to this clone: The read terminates 3 residues ahead of where the CDR3 ends, so the germline J gene completes it. J is TRBJ1-1 and V is TRBV18, with D unresolved. This CDR3 is 13 amino acids long. V was shortened by 3 bases and J by 4 bases, with 9 bases between the two germline ends. The germline gives CDR1 KGHSH, CDR2 LQKENI. The CDR3 DNA, read in part, is TGTGCCAGCTCACCCCTGGAGGGCACTGAA. This codes for CASSPLEGTE. From start to end, the CDR3 is CASSPLEGTEAFF.

Details on this clone: The read ends 3 residues early relative to the CDR3; the germline J gene fills the gap. The rearrangement joins TRBV7-9 to TRBJ1-4; D unresolved. CDR1 is SEHNR and CDR2 is FQNEAQ in the germline V gene (reference sequence). The CDR3 is 15 residues long. V lost 8 bases and J lost 3, with 16 bases in between. CDR3 sequence reads: CASGPWVQANEKLFF. The covered CDR3 bases are TGTGCCAGCGGCCCGTGGGTGCAGGCTAATGAAAAA.

Of note for this clone: The read comes to an end 3 residues before the CDR3 does, leaving the germline J gene to fill in the end. The V and J genes are TRBV7-2 and TRBJ1-2, with a tentative D call TRBD1 (5 bases). CDR1 and CDR2 (germline): SGHTA, FQGNSA. V was cut by 7 bases and J by 5 bases, with 11 bases left in between. This CDR3 region has 12 residues. CDR3 DNA (partial): TGTGCCAGCAAAGAGGGGCTGTATGGC. Protein sequence: CASKEGLYG. The entire CDR3 reads CASKEGLYGYTF.

As concerns this clone: From the germline J gene comes the end of the CDR3, since the read stops 3 residues before it. The chain carries TRBV5-6 and TRBJ2-2; possible D gene TRBD1, 6 bases. CDR3 length: 14 residues. Germline V CDR1 and CDR2: SGHDT, YYEEEE. V lost 2 bases and J lost 7, with 12 bases in between. The sequenced CDR3 bases are TGTGCCAGCAGCTTCGAGGGGGTTGACGGGGAG. It specifies CASSFEGVDGE. The CDR3 reads in full as CASSFEGVDGELFF.